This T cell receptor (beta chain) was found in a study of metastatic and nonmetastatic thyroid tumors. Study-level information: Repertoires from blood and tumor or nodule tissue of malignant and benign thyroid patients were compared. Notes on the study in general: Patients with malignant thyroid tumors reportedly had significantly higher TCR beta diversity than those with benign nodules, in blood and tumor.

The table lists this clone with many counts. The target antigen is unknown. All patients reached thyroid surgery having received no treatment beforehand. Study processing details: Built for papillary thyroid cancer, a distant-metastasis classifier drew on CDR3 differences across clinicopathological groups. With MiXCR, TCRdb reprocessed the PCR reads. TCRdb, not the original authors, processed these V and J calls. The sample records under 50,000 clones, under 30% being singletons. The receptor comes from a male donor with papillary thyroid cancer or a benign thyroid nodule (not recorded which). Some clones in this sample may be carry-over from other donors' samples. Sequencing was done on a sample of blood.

The CDR3 nucleotides are TGTGCCAGCAGCTTAGTGGGACAGGGGGCCTCCAAAGAGACCCAGTACTTC. Encoded protein: CASSLVGQGASKETQYF. The chain couples TRBV7-9 to TRBJ2-5; 12 bases line up with TRBD1. CDR1 is SEHNR and CDR2 is FQNEAQ in the germline V gene (reference sequence). The CDR3 consists of 17 residues. V dropped 1 base and J dropped 3; count of bases not matched to a gene: 6.